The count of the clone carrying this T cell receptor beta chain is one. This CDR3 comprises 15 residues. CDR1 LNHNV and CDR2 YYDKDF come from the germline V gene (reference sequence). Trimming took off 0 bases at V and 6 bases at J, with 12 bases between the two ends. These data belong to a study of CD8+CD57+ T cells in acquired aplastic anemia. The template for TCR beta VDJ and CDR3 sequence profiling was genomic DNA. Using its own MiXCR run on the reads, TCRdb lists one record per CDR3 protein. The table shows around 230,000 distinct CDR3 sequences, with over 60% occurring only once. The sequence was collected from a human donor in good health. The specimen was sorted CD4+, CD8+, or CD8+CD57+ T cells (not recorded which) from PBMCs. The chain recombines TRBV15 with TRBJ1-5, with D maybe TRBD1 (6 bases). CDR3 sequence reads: CATSRDPGAGQPQHF. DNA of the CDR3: TGTGCCACCAGCAGAGATCCGGGGGCGGGTCAGCCCCAGCATTTT.